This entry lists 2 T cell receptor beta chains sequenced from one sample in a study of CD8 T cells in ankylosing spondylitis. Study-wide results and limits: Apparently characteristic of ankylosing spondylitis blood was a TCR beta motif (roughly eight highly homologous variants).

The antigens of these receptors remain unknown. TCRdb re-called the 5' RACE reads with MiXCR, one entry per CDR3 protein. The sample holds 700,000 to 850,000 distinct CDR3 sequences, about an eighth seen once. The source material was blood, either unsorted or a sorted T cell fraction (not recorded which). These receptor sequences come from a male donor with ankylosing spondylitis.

As DNA, the CDR3 is TGCGCCAGCAGCGCCGGGACAGAGAGCCTAAACACTGAAGCTTTCTTT. Protein product: CASSAGTESLNTEAFF. The chain combines TRBV5-1 with TRBJ1-1, with 7 nucleotides matching TRBD1. The CDR3 extends over 16 amino acids. V dropped 4 bases and J dropped 2; count of bases not matched to a gene: 11. Germline V gene sequence: CDR1 SGHRS, CDR2 YFSETQ.

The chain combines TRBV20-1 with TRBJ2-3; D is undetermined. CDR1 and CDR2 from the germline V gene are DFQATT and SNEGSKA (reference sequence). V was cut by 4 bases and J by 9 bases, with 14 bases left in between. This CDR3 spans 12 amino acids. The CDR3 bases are TGCAGTGCTACCGAGACCTCGGAGACGCAGTATTTT. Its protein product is CSATETSETQYF.